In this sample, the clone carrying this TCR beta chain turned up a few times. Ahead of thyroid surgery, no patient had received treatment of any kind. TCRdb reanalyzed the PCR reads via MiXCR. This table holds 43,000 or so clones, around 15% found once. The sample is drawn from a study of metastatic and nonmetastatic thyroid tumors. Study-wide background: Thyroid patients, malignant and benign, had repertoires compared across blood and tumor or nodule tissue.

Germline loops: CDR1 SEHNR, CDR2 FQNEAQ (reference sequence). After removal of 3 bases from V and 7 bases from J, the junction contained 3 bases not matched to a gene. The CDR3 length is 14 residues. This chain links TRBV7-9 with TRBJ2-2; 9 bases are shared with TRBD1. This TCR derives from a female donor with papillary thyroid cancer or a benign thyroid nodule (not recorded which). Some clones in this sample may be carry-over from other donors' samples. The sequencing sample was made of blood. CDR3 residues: CASSLYRGLGELFF. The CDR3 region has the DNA TGTGCCAGCAGCTTGTACAGGGGGCTCGGGGAGCTGTTTTTT.